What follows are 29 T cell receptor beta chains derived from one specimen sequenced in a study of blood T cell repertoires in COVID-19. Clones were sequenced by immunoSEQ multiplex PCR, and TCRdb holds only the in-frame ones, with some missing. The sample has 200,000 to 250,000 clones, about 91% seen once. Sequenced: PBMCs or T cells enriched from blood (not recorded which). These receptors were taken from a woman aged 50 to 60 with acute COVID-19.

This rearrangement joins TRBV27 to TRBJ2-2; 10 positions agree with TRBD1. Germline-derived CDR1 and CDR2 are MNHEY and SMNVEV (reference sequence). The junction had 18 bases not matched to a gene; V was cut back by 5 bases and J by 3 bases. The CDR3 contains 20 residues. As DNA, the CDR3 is TGTGCCAGCAGTCCGGAGGGGGACAGGGGTTATATTTGGGACACCGGGGAGCTGTTTTTT. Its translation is CASSPEGDRGYIWDTGELFF.

The CDR3 region is CASSDGLAGGEQFF. The DNA of the CDR3 is TGTGCCAGCAGTGACGGGCTAGCGGGAGGTGAGCAGTTCTTC. The rearrangement links TRBV6-4 to TRBJ2-1; 11 positions match TRBD2. The CDR3 has 14 residues. The germline CDR1 and CDR2 sequences are MRHNA and SNTAGT. V shed 2 bases, J shed 9 bases, and the junction held 3 bases outside the gene matches.

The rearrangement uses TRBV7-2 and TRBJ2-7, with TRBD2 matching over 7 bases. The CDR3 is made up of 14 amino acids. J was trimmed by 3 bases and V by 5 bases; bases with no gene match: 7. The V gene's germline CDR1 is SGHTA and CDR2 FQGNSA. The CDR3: CASSPGGWGYEQYF. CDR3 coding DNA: TGTGCCAGCAGCCCCGGGGGGTGGGGCTACGAGCAGTACTTC.

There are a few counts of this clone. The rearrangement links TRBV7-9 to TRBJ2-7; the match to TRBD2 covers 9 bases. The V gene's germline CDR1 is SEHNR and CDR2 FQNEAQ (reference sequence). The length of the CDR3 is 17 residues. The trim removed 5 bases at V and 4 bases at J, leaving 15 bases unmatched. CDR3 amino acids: CASSPTQTSGRAYEQYF. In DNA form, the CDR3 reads TGTGCCAGCAGCCCTACCCAGACTAGCGGCCGGGCGTACGAGCAGTACTTC. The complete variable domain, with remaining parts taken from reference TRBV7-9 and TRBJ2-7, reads DTGVSQNPRHKITKRGQNVTFRCDPISEHNRLYWYRQTLGQGPEFLTYFQNEAQLEKSRLLSDRFSAERPKGSFSTLEIQRTEQGDSAMYLCASSPTQTSGRAYEQYFGPGTRLTVT.

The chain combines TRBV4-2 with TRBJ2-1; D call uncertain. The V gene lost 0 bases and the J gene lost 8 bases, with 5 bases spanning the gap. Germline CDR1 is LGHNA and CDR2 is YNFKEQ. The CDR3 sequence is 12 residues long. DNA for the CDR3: TGTGCCAGCAGCCAAGATCGGGATGAGCAGTTCTTC. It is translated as CASSQDRDEQFF.

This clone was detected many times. This chain's CDR3 is CASSIKGDGYNEQFF. The CDR3, as DNA: TGTGCCAGTAGTATAAAAGGGGATGGGTACAATGAGCAGTTCTTC. The chain recombines TRBV19 with TRBJ2-1, with a possible D match to TRBD1 (5 bases). Looked up from germline, CDR1 is LNHDA and CDR2 is SQIVND (reference sequence). The V gene lost 2 bases and the J gene lost 4 bases, with 12 bases spanning the gap. This CDR3 has 15 residues. The whole variable domain, filled in from reference TRBV19 and TRBJ2-1, reads DGGITQSPKYLFRKEGQNVTLSCEQNLNHDAMYWYRQDPGQGLRLIYYSQIVNDFQKGDIAEGYSVSREKKESFPLTVTSAQKNPTAFYLCASSIKGDGYNEQFFGPGTRLTVL.

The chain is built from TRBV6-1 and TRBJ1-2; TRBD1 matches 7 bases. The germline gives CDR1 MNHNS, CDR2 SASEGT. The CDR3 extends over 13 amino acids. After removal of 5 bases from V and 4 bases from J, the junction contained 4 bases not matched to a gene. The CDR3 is CASSPDRAYGYTF. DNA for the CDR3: TGTGCCAGCAGTCCTGACAGGGCCTATGGCTACACCTTC.

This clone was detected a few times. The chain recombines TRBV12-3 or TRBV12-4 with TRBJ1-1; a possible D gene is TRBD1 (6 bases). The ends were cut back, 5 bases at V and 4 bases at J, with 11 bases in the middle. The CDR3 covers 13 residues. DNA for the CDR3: TGTGCCAGCAGTACAGGGTACGGCACTGAAGCTTTCTTT. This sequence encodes CASSTGYGTEAFF.

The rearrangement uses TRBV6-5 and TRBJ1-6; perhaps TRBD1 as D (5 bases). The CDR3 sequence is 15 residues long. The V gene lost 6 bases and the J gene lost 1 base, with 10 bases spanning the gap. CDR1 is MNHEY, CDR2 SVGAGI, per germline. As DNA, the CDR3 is TGTGCCAGCAGCCTCGGGGGGTCCTATAATTCACCCCTCCACTTT. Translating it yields CASSLGGSYNSPLHF.

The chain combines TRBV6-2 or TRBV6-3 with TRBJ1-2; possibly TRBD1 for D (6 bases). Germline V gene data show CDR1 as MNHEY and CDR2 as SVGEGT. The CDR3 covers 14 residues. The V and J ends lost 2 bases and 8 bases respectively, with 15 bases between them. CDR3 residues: CASSYRETGYGYTF. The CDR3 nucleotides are TGTGCCAGCAGTTACCGCGAGACAGGATACGGCTACACCTTC.

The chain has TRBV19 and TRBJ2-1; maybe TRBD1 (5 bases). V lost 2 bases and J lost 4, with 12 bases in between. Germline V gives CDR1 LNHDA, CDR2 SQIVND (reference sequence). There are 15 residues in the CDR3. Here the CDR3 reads CASSITVQGYNEQFF. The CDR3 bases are TGTGCCAGTAGTATAACGGTTCAGGGTTACAATGAGCAGTTCTTC. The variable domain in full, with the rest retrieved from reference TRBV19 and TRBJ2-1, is DGGITQSPKYLFRKEGQNVTLSCEQNLNHDAMYWYRQDPGQGLRLIYYSQIVNDFQKGDIAEGYSVSREKKESFPLTVTSAQKNPTAFYLCASSITVQGYNEQFFGPGTRLTVL.

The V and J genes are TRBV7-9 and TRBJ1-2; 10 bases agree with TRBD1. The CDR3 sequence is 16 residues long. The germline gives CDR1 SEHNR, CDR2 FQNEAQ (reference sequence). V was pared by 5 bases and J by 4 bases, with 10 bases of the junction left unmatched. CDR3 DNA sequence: TGTGCCAGCAGCCTAAAACCGACAGGGGGCTCCTATGGCTACACCTTC. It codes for CASSLKPTGGSYGYTF.

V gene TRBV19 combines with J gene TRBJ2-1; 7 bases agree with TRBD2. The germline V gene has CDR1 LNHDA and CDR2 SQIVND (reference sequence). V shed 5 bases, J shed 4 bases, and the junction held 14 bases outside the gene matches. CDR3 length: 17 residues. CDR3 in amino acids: CASSSLGRTSRYNEQFF. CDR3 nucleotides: TGTGCCAGTAGTTCCCTCGGTCGGACTAGTAGATACAATGAGCAGTTCTTC.

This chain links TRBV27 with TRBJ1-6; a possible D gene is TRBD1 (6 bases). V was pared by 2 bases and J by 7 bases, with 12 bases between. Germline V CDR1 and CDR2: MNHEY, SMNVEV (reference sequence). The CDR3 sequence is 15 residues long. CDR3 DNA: TGTGCCAGCAGTTTAGTAGGGGGGGCGAATTCACCCCTCCACTTT. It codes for CASSLVGGANSPLHF.

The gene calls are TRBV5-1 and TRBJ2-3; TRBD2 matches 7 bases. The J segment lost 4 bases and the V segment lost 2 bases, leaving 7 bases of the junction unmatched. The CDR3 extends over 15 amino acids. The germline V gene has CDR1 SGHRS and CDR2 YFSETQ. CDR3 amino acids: CASSFGGGPADTQYF. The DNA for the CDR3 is TGCGCCAGCAGCTTTGGGGGAGGGCCTGCAGATACGCAGTATTTT. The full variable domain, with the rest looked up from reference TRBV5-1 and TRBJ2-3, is KAGVTQTPRYLIKTRGQQVTLSCSPISGHRSVSWYQQTPGQGLQFLFEYFSETQRNKGNFPGRFSGRQFSNSRSEMNVSTLELGDSALYLCASSFGGGPADTQYFGPGTRLTVL.

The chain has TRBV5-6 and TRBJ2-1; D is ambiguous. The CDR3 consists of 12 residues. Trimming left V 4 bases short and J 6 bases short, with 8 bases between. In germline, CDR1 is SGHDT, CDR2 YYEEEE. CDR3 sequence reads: CASSGSGNEQFF. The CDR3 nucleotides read TGTGCCAGCAGCGGTTCGGGCAATGAGCAGTTCTTC.

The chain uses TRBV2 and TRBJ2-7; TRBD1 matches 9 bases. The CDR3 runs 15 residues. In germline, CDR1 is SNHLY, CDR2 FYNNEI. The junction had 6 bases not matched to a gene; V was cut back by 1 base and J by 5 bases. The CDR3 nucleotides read TGTGCCAGCAGTGAAGGCGGGACAGGGCGGAACGAGCAGTACTTC. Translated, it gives CASSEGGTGRNEQYF.

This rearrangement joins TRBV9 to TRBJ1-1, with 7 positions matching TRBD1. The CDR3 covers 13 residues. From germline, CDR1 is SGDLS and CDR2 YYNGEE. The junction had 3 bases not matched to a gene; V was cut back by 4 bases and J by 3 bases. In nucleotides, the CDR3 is TGTGCCAGCAGCACCGGACAGGACACTGAAGCTTTCTTT. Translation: CASSTGQDTEAFF.

The DNA for the CDR3 is TGTGCCAGCAGCTTAGTGGCTGGACAGGGAGGAGGCGAGCAGTACTTC. Amino acid sequence: CASSLVAGQGGGEQYF. This sequence joins TRBV7-2 and TRBJ2-7; 8 nucleotides match TRBD1. V trimming: 1 base; J trimming: 6 bases; junction bases outside the gene matches: 11. The CDR3 loop spans 16 amino acids. Germline V CDR1 and CDR2: SGHTA, FQGNSA.

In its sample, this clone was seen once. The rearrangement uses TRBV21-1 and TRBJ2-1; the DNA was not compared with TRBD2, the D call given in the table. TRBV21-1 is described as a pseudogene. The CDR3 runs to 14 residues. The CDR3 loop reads CASSKANETREQFF. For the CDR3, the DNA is TGTGCCAGCAGCAAAGCGAACGAAACTAGGGAGCAGTTCTTC.

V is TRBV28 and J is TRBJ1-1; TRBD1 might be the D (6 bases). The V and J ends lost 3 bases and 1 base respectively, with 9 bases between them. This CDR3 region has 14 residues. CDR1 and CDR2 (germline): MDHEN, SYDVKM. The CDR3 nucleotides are TGTGCCAGCAGTTTGATACAGGGGAACACTGAAGCTTTCTTT. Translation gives CASSLIQGNTEAFF.

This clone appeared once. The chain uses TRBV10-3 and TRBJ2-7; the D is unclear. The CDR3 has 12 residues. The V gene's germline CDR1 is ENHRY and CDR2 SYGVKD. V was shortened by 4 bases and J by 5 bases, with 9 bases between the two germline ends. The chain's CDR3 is CAISGLVNEQYF. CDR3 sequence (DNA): TGTGCCATCAGTGGCCTAGTCAACGAGCAGTACTTC.

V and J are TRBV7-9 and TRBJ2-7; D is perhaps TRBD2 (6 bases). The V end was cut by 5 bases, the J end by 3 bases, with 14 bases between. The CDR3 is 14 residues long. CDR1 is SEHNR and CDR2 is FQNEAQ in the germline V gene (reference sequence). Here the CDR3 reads CASSAGPWGYEQYF. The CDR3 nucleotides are TGTGCCAGCAGCGCGGGACCGTGGGGCTACGAGCAGTACTTC.

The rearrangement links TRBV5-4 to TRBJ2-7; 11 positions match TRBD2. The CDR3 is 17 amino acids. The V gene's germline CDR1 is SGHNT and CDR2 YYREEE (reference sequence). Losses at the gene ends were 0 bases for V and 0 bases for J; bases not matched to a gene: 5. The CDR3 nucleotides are TGTGCCAGCAGCTTGGCGCTAGCGGGAGGAGCCTCCTACGAGCAGTACTTC. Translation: CASSLALAGGASYEQYF.

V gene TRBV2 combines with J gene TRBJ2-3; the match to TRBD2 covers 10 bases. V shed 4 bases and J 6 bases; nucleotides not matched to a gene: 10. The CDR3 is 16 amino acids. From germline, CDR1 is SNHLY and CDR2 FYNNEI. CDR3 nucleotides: TGTGCCAGCAGTGCTCCTAGCGGGAGTGTGTTGGATACGCAGTATTTT. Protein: CASSAPSGSVLDTQYF.

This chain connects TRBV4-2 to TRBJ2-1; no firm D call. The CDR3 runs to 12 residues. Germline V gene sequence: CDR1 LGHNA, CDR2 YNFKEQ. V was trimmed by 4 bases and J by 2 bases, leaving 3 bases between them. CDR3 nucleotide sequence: TGTGCCAGCAGCCCTACCTACAATGAGCAGTTCTTC. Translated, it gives CASSPTYNEQFF.

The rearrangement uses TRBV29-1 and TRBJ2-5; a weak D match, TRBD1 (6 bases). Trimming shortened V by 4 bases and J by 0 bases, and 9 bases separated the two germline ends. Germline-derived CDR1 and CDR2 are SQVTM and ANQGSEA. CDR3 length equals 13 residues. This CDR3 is CSVAGEYQETQYF. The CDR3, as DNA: TGCAGCGTTGCAGGGGAGTACCAAGAGACCCAGTACTTC.

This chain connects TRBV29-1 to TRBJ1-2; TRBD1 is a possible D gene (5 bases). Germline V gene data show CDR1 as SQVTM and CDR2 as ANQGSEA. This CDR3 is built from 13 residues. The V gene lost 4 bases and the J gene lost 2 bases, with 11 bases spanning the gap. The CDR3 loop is CSVVTVLNYGYTF. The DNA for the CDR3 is TGCAGCGTTGTGACAGTTCTAAACTATGGCTACACCTTC.

This CDR3 is CASSSPTGGYTEAFF. CDR3 nucleotide sequence: TGTGCCAGCAGTTCTCCGACAGGGGGGTACACTGAAGCTTTCTTT. This sequence joins TRBV27 and TRBJ1-1, with 9 positions matching TRBD1. Germline CDR1 and CDR2: MNHEY and SMNVEV (reference sequence). Losses at the gene ends were 4 bases for V and 3 bases for J; bases not matched to a gene: 6. CDR3 size: 15 residues.